These 32 T cell receptor beta chains share one sample of origin, sequenced in a study of blood T cell repertoires in COVID-19. TCRdb's table, derived via immunoSEQ multiplex PCR, lists solely in-frame clones and lacks some. The sample yields about 130,000 clones, 60% to 80% seen once. Specimen: peripheral blood. These receptors originate from a man aged 55 to 70 who had recovered from COVID-19.

Many counts were recorded for this clone. V gene TRBV25-1 combines with J gene TRBJ1-4; D call uncertain. This CDR3 spans 15 amino acids. CDR1 is MGHDK, CDR2 SYGVNS, per germline. Trimming took 5 bases from V and 3 from J, leaving 13 bases between them. CDR3 bases: TGTGCCAGCAGTTACATGAGCGGATCTAATGAAAAACTGTTTTTT. It specifies CASSYMSGSNEKLFF.

This chain joins TRBV30 and TRBJ2-1; 9 nucleotides align to TRBD2. The junction had 6 bases not matched to a gene; V was cut back by 0 bases and J by 6 bases. Germline loops: CDR1 GTSNPN, CDR2 SVGIG (reference sequence). CDR3 length: 15 amino acids. The chain's CDR3 is CAWSVLPSGVNEQFF. In nucleotides, the CDR3 is TGTGCCTGGAGTGTACTCCCTAGCGGGGTCAATGAGCAGTTCTTC.

This clone was seen a single time. The chain joins TRBV7-2 to TRBJ2-1; tentative D call: TRBD2 (6 bases). This CDR3 region has 14 residues. Germline CDR1 and CDR2: SGHTA and FQGNSA. The V end lost 1 base, the J end lost 8 bases, and 12 bases lay between the germline ends. The CDR3 protein is CASSLVGGGDEQFF. Written as DNA, the CDR3 is TGTGCCAGCAGCTTAGTGGGAGGTGGAGATGAGCAGTTCTTC.

The chain uses TRBV5-3 and TRBJ2-5; possibly TRBD1 for D (5 bases). TRBV5-3 counts as an open reading frame of uncertain function. Trimming stripped 1 base from V and 1 base from J, with 8 bases between. This CDR3 is 14 amino acids long. For the CDR3, the DNA is TGTGCCAGAAGCTTGAAGACAGCCCAAGAGACCCAGTACTTC. This gives the protein CARSLKTAQETQYF.

The chain couples TRBV25-1 to TRBJ2-3; 9 nucleotides align to TRBD1. J lost 5 bases, V lost 1 base, and 7 bases had no gene match. This CDR3 region has 16 residues. Looked up from germline, CDR1 is MGHDK and CDR2 is SYGVNS. The DNA for the CDR3 is TGTGCCAGCAGTGAATCCGTGGGACAGGGAATAGATACGCAGTATTTT. Translating it yields CASSESVGQGIDTQYF.

V is TRBV19 and J is TRBJ1-3, with D perhaps TRBD1 (6 bases). This CDR3 contains 15 residues. The V gene's germline CDR1 is LNHDA and CDR2 SQIVND (reference sequence). The germline V and J ends were trimmed by 3 bases and 1 base, with 10 bases remaining between them. CDR3 protein: CASSMDRGSGNTIYF. CDR3 in DNA: TGTGCCAGTAGTATGGACAGAGGTTCTGGAAACACCATATATTTT.

CDR3 sequence (DNA): TGTGCCAGTAGTCCAGGGACAGGCTTCTCTGGAAACACCATATATTTT. Its protein product is CASSPGTGFSGNTIYF. The chain couples TRBV19 to TRBJ1-3; TRBD1 agrees at 8 bases. The junction had 6 bases not matched to a gene; V was cut back by 5 bases and J by 0 bases. CDR3 length equals 16 residues. Per the germline V gene, CDR1 is LNHDA and CDR2 is SQIVND (reference sequence).

The chain joins TRBV30 to TRBJ1-2; 9 bases are shared with TRBD1. In germline, CDR1 is GTSNPN, CDR2 SVGIG (reference sequence). The CDR3 is made up of 15 amino acids. The trim removed 5 bases at V and 4 bases at J, leaving 11 bases unmatched. In DNA form, the CDR3 reads TGTGCCTGGGTTCATCCGGGACAGGGACCCTATGGCTACACCTTC. Translating it yields CAWVHPGQGPYGYTF. The full variable domain, completed using reference TRBV30 and TRBJ1-2, is SQTIHQWPATLVQPVGSPLSLECTVEGTSNPNLYWYRQAAGRGLQLLFYSVGIGQISSEVPQNLSASRPQDRQFILSSKKLLLSDSGFYLCAWVHPGQGPYGYTFGSGTRLTVV.

The chain's CDR3 is CASSQEDRSETQYF. The DNA for the CDR3 is TGCGCCAGCAGCCAAGAAGACAGATCAGAGACCCAGTACTTC. The chain is built from TRBV4-3 and TRBJ2-5; perhaps TRBD1 as D (5 bases). The CDR3 consists of 14 residues. V lost 0 bases and J 4 bases, leaving 9 bases between the germline ends. The germline CDR1 and CDR2 sequences are LGHNA and YSLEER.

In DNA, the CDR3 is TGTGCCAGCAGCCAAACAGGGTTAGGGGAGCAGTTCTTC. Translating it yields CASSQTGLGEQFF. The chain recombines TRBV7-9 with TRBJ2-1; weak D call: TRBD1 (6 bases). The CDR3 totals 13 residues. V shed 5 bases and J shed 10 bases, with 15 bases lying between them. Germline CDR1 reads SEHNR; CDR2 reads FQNEAQ (reference sequence).

This chain joins TRBV5-8 and TRBJ1-1; D is uncertain. Looked up from germline, CDR1 is SGHTS and CDR2 is YDEGEE. V gave up 0 bases and J gave up 0 bases, with 6 bases separating them. The CDR3 contains 14 residues. The CDR3 DNA reads TGTGCCAGCAGCTTGGGTCAGATGAACACTGAAGCTTTCTTT. Encoded protein: CASSLGQMNTEAFF.

This clone was detected ten times or more. The chain carries TRBV5-8 and TRBJ2-2; 7 bases agree with TRBD1. V trimming: 4 bases; J trimming: 5 bases; junction bases outside the gene matches: 8. The CDR3 is made up of 15 amino acids. In germline, CDR1 is SGHTS, CDR2 YDEGEE. This CDR3 is CASSKGTEGTGELFF. The CDR3 DNA reads TGTGCCAGCAGCAAGGGGACAGAGGGGACCGGGGAGCTGTTTTTT.

V gene TRBV5-6 combines with J gene TRBJ2-5; D is perhaps TRBD1 (6 bases). Germline CDR1 reads SGHDT; CDR2 reads YYEEEE. The length of the CDR3 is 15 residues. V was cut by 1 base and J by 3 bases, with 13 bases left in between. The CDR3 sequence is CASSLIGTYEETQYF. The DNA for the CDR3 is TGTGCCAGCAGCTTGATCGGGACATACGAAGAGACCCAGTACTTC.

The CDR3 here is CASSSPRASGNTIYF. In DNA form, the CDR3 reads TGTGCCAGCAGCTCCCCGCGGGCCTCTGGAAACACCATATATTTT. This chain joins TRBV7-2 and TRBJ1-3; D remains unclear. Germline V gene lookup returns CDR1 SGHTA and CDR2 FQGNSA. The CDR3 has 15 amino acids. Trimming took 4 bases from V and 0 from J, leaving 10 bases between them. The full variable domain, rest sourced from reference TRBV7-2 and TRBJ1-3, is GAGVSQSPSNKVTEKGKDVELRCDPISGHTALYWYRQSLGQGLEFLIYFQGNSAPDKSGLPSDRFSAERTGGSVSTLTIQRTQQEDSAVYLCASSSPRASGNTIYFGEGSWLTVV.

The chain links TRBV4-2 to TRBJ1-2; D not certain. Germline assignment: CDR1 LGHNA and CDR2 YNFKEQ. This CDR3 spans 14 amino acids. Trimming left V 0 bases short and J 4 bases short, with 9 bases between. CDR3 bases: TGTGCCAGCAGCCAAGATTTACAGAGCTATGGCTACACCTTC. Translated: CASSQDLQSYGYTF.

The chain employs TRBV5-1 and TRBJ2-3; 14 nucleotides agree with TRBD2. Per the germline V gene, CDR1 is SGHRS and CDR2 is YFSETQ. This CDR3 is 19 amino acids long. The ends lost 4 bases at V and 0 bases at J; junction bases unmatched: 10. The chain's CDR3 is CASSRETGLAGGSTDTQYF. Here the CDR3 DNA reads TGCGCCAGCAGCCGGGAAACCGGACTAGCGGGGGGTAGCACAGATACGCAGTATTTT.

The chain combines TRBV5-6 with TRBJ1-2, with a weak D call TRBD1 (5 bases). The V gene's germline CDR1 is SGHDT and CDR2 YYEEEE. This CDR3 is built from 14 residues. V dropped 4 bases and J dropped 3 bases, with 13 bases sitting between them. For the CDR3, the DNA is TGTGCCAGCAGCCAGACGTCAGGGCACTATGGCTACACCTTC. Its protein is CASSQTSGHYGYTF.

The chain recombines TRBV11-2 with TRBJ1-2; weak D call: TRBD1 (6 bases). Germline V gene lookup returns CDR1 SGHAT and CDR2 FQNNGV. V lost 5 bases to trimming and J lost 6 bases, with 13 bases between them. CDR3 length: 13 residues. CDR3 DNA: TGTGCCAGCAGCCCCCCTTACAGGGATGGCTACACCTTC. Its translation is CASSPPYRDGYTF.

The chain has TRBV19 and TRBJ2-5, with TRBD2 identical over 11 bases. The germline gives CDR1 LNHDA, CDR2 SQIVND (reference sequence). The CDR3 covers 16 residues. The junction had 8 bases not matched to a gene; V was cut back by 5 bases and J by 3 bases. The CDR3 loop is CASSPGISGGEETQYF. CDR3 sequence (DNA): TGTGCCAGTAGTCCCGGGATTAGCGGGGGGGAAGAGACCCAGTACTTC.

This chain uses TRBV19 with TRBJ1-1, with 8 bases identical to TRBD1. Germline CDR1 reads LNHDA; CDR2 reads SQIVND (reference sequence). V was clipped by 7 bases and J by 0 bases; unmatched bases: 13. This CDR3 has 17 amino acids. The CDR3 coding sequence is TGTGCCAGTATTTACAAGACAGGGGCCGGGGTGAACACTGAAGCTTTCTTT. It specifies CASIYKTGAGVNTEAFF.

The chain employs TRBV12-3 or TRBV12-4 and TRBJ1-1; perhaps TRBD1 as D (5 bases). The V end was cut by 6 bases, the J end by 4 bases, with 12 bases between. The CDR3 is 13 amino acids. CDR3 nucleotides: TGTGCCAGCAGCCCTCCAGGGATCACTGAAGCTTTCTTT. Its translation: CASSPPGITEAFF.

A word on this clone: Other DNA sequences in the same sample also yield this CDR3. The rearrangement uses TRBV7-8 and TRBJ2-7; 7 nucleotides align to TRBD2. CDR3 length equals 15 residues. Germline loops: CDR1 SGHVS, CDR2 FQNEAQ. J was trimmed by 0 bases and V by 0 bases; bases with no gene match: 2. CDR3 region: CASSLAGGISYEQYF. The CDR3 DNA follows: TGTGCCAGCAGCTTAGCGGGAGGGATCTCCTACGAGCAGTACTTC.

Turning to this clone: A far larger clone is just one base off, so this is likely a read error. The V and J genes are TRBV11-2 and TRBJ2-7, with TRBD1 identical over 9 bases. This CDR3 has 14 residues. CDR1 is SGHAT, CDR2 FQNNGV, per germline. The ends lost 4 bases at V and 1 base at J; junction bases unmatched: 2. The CDR3 nucleotides are TGTGCCAGCAGCTCGGGACAGGGATCCTACGAGCAGTACTTC. Residues: CASSSGQGSYEQYF.

J is TRBJ2-3 and V is TRBV7-3; D is perhaps TRBD1 (7 bases). Germline V CDR1 and CDR2: SGHTA, FQGTGA. Between the trimmed V and J ends, which lost 5 bases and 8 bases, there was a span of 23 bases. The CDR3 consists of 16 residues. The CDR3 DNA reads TGTGCCAGCAGCCTGACCGGGACAGTCGCCGGGGGTACGCAGTATTTT. Amino acids: CASSLTGTVAGGTQYF.

The chain joins TRBV9 to TRBJ1-5, with TRBD1 matching over 8 bases. CDR1 is SGDLS and CDR2 is YYNGEE in the germline V gene. The CDR3 totals 16 residues. Unmatched junction bases numbered 7, after V lost 4 bases and J lost 1 base. The CDR3 protein is CASSSRQGASNQPQHF. The CDR3 DNA follows: TGTGCCAGCAGCTCACGGCAGGGGGCGAGCAATCAGCCCCAGCATTTT.

The genes are TRBV7-9 and TRBJ2-3; 7 nucleotides match TRBD2. Per the germline V gene, CDR1 is SEHNR and CDR2 is FQNEAQ (reference sequence). The V and J ends lost 2 bases and 1 base, in that order; junction bases with no gene match: 6. The CDR3 covers 16 residues. CDR3 amino acids: CASSLLLAPRTDTQYF. Written as DNA, the CDR3 is TGTGCCAGCAGCTTATTACTAGCGCCGCGCACAGATACGCAGTATTTT. Supplemented by reference TRBV7-9 and TRBJ2-3, the full variable domain reads DTGVSQNPRHKITKRGQNVTFRCDPISEHNRLYWYRQTLGQGPEFLTYFQNEAQLEKSRLLSDRFSAERPKGSFSTLEIQRTEQGDSAMYLCASSLLLAPRTDTQYFGPGTRLTVL.

This clone was counted a single time. The V call is TRBV30, the J call TRBJ1-2; D uncertain. Germline V CDR1 and CDR2: GTSNPN, SVGIG (reference sequence). Between the trimmed V and J ends, which lost 2 bases and 7 bases, there was a span of 17 bases. The CDR3 loop spans 14 amino acids. The CDR3 DNA is TGTGCCTGGAGTCTCACCTCGACTACACGTGGCTACACCTTC. Amino acid sequence: CAWSLTSTTRGYTF.

This chain connects TRBV6-2 or TRBV6-3 to TRBJ2-7; 7 bases are a match to TRBD2. The V and J ends lost 2 bases and 4 bases, in that order; junction bases with no gene match: 17. This CDR3 contains 18 residues. The V gene's germline CDR1 is MNHEY and CDR2 SVGEGT. Written as DNA, the CDR3 is TGTGCCAGCAGTTACATTGGGAGGGGCGCTCCCTTGGGGTACGAGCAGTACTTC. Translating gives CASSYIGRGAPLGYEQYF.

At least ten counts were recorded for this clone. The chain has TRBV2 and TRBJ1-1; D might be TRBD1 (5 bases). Germline CDR1 reads SNHLY; CDR2 reads FYNNEI. The CDR3 loop spans 13 amino acids. Trimming removed 7 bases at V and 7 bases at J, with 16 bases between. The CDR3 nucleotides are TGTGCCAGCAATGGCCAGGGTTTCGGTGAAGCTTTCTTT. Its protein product is CASNGQGFGEAFF.

This chain uses TRBV20-1 with TRBJ1-1; D unresolved. CDR1 and CDR2 (germline): DFQATT, SNEGSKA (reference sequence). Deletions cut 4 bases from V and 6 bases from J, with 6 bases between. The CDR3 has 10 amino acids. CDR3 amino acids: CSAMLPEAFF. DNA of the CDR3: TGCAGTGCTATGCTACCTGAAGCTTTCTTT.

The chain links TRBV7-9 to TRBJ2-3; 11 bases match TRBD1. The germline gives CDR1 SEHNR, CDR2 FQNEAQ (reference sequence). Trimming at V came to 4 bases and at J to 6 bases, leaving 3 bases not matched to a gene. The CDR3 loop spans 14 amino acids. CDR3 region: CASSWDRGWDTQYF. CDR3 nucleotide sequence: TGTGCCAGCAGCTGGGACAGGGGGTGGGATACGCAGTATTTT.

This chain links TRBV5-1 with TRBJ2-7; a weak D match, TRBD2 (5 bases). CDR3 size: 14 residues. V gave up 2 bases and J gave up 2 bases, with 11 bases separating them. Germline V gene data show CDR1 as SGHRS and CDR2 as YFSETQ. The CDR3 spells CASSFTGTAYEQYF. The CDR3 DNA follows: TGCGCCAGCAGCTTTACGGGAACAGCCTACGAGCAGTACTTC.